This TCR beta chain was captured in a study of human T cells and chemical hapten exposure. The CDR3 runs 15 residues. Germline loops: CDR1 MDHEN, CDR2 SYDVKM. V gave up 5 bases and J gave up 1 base; unmatched junction bases: 5. TCRdb independently ran MiXCR on the RACE reads; one entry per CDR3 protein. The sample records some 300,000 distinct CDR3 sequences, 4.5% to 5.5% being singletons. The time point: pre-sensitization, week 0. The treatment was: therapeutic diphenylcyclopropenone sensitization with weekly scalp DPC. The count of this clonotype is one. The sample was whole blood, taken in connection with sensitization to the hapten diphenylcyclopropenone (DPC). The origin of this receptor is a woman aged 18-29 years with alopecia areata. Some clones in this sample may be carry-over from other donors' samples. This chain uses TRBV28 with TRBJ2-5; 9 bases fit TRBD2. CDR3 sequence (DNA): TGTGCCAGCAGTAGTCGACTAGCGGTCCAAGAGACCCAGTACTTC. Translation: CASSSRLAVQETQYF.